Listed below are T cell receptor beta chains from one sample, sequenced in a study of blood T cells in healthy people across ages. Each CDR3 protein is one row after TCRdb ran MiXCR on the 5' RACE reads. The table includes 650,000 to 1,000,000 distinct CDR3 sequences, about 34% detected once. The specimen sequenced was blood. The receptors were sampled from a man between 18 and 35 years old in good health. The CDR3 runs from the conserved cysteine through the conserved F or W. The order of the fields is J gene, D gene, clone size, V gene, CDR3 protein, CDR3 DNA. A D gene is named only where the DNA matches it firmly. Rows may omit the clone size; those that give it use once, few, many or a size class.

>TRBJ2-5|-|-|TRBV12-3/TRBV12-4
CASILRQVQETQYF
TGTGCCAGCATTCTCCGACAGGTCCAAGAGACCCAGTACTTC
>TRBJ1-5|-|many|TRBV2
CASRAPLGNQPQHF
TGTGCCAGCCGAGCGCCTCTAGGAAATCAGCCCCAGCATTTT
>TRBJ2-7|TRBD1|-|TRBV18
CASSLTGTGGNEQYF
TGTGCCAGCTCACTCACCGGGACAGGGGGCAACGAGCAGTACTTC
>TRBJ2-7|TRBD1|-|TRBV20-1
CSAHRGRSYEQYF
TGCAGTGCCCACAGGGGCCGTTCCTACGAGCAGTACTTC
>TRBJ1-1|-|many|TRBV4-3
CASSLGKTEAFF
TGCGCCAGCAGCCTCGGGAAGACTGAAGCTTTCTTT
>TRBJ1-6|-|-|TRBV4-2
CASSQDRDSPLHF
TGTGCCAGCAGCCAAGATCGAGATTCACCCCTCCACTTT
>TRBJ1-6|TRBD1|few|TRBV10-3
CAISEPLDRASPLHF
TGTGCCATCAGTGAGCCCCTAGACAGGGCTTCACCCCTCCACTTT
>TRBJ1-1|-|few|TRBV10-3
CAISDRGDEAFF
TGTGCCATCAGTGACAGGGGCGACGAAGCTTTCTTT
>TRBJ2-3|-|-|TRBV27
CASTIRASTDTQYF
TGTGCCAGCACCATCCGAGCTAGCACAGATACGCAGTATTTT
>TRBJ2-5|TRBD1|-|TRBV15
CATSTNRGQETQYF
TGTGCCACCAGCACCAACAGGGGGCAGGAGACCCAGTACTTC
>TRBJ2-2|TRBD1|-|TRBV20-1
CSARDPAGDRTGELFF
TGCAGTGCTAGAGATCCGGCAGGGGACAGAACCGGGGAGCTGTTTTTT
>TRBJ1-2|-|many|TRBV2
CASSEGGGGYTF
TGTGCCAGCAGTGAGGGGGGAGGTGGCTACACCTTC
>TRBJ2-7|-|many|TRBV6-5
CASSLGVNEQYF
TGTGCCAGCAGTTTAGGGGTGAACGAGCAGTACTTC
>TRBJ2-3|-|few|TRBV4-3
CASSQDLGASTLATDTQYF
TGCGCCAGCAGCCAAGATCTGGGTGCTAGCACCCTTGCCACAGATACGCAGTATTTT
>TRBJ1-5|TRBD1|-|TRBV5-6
CASSTGTGGNNQPQHF
TGTGCCAGCAGCACCGGGACAGGGGGAAACAATCAGCCCCAGCATTTT
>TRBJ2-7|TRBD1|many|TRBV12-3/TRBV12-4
CASFAGTGPSSAPYEQYF
TGTGCCAGCTTCGCCGGGACAGGGCCCTCATCCGCTCCCTACGAGCAGTACTTC
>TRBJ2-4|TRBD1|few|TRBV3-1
CASSQPDRGTDKNIQYF
TGTGCCAGCAGCCAACCGGACAGGGGGACTGACAAAAACATTCAGTACTTC
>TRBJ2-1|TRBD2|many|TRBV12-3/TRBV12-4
CASSLGIGGGATTYNEQFF
TGTGCCAGCAGTTTAGGGATCGGCGGGGGGGCCACAACGTACAATGAGCAGTTCTTC
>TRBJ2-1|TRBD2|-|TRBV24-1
CATSDGISGDLNEQFF
TGTGCCACCAGTGATGGTATTAGCGGGGACCTCAATGAGCAGTTCTTC
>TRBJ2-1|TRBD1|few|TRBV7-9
CASSLGSPRRTGVNEQFF
TGTGCCAGCAGCTTAGGCTCCCCTCGGCGGACAGGGGTGAATGAGCAGTTCTTC
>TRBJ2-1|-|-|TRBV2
CASIQRAYNEQFF
TGTGCCAGCATCCAGCGGGCCTACAATGAGCAGTTCTTC
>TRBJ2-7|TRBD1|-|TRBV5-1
CASSPQRQGTFGEQYF
TGCGCCAGCAGCCCCCAAAGACAGGGGACTTTTGGCGAGCAGTACTTC
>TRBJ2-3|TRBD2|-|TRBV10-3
CASRTSGPTTDTQYF
TGTGCCTCAAGGACTAGCGGTCCAACTACAGATACGCAGTATTTT
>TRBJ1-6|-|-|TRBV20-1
CSARDLGVSPLHF
TGCAGTGCTAGAGATCTCGGGGTGTCACCCCTCCACTTT
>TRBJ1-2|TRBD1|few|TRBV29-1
CSVEEQGAPRAFDGYTF
TGCAGCGTTGAAGAGCAGGGGGCCCCCAGGGCTTTCGATGGCTACACCTTC
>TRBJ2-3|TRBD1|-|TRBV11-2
CASSSRTGRASTDTQYF
TGTGCCAGCAGCTCGCGGACAGGTCGTGCTAGCACAGATACGCAGTATTTT
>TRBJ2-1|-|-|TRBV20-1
CSARGASFSNEQFF
TGCAGTGCTAGGGGGGCTAGCTTCTCCAATGAGCAGTTCTTC
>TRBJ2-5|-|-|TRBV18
CASSPRRGSQETQYF
TGTGCCAGCTCACCACGCAGGGGCAGTCAAGAGACCCAGTACTTC
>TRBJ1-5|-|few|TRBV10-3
CAISVDNDQPQHF
TGTGCCATCAGTGTAGACAATGATCAGCCCCAGCATTTT
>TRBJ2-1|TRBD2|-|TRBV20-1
CSARDRGLAPQETQFF
TGCAGTGCTAGAGATAGGGGACTAGCGCCTCAAGAGACCCAGTTCTTC
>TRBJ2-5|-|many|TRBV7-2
CASSLASADQETQYF
TGTGCCAGCAGCTTAGCGAGTGCCGACCAAGAGACCCAGTACTTC
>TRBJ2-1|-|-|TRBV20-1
CSAREGAINGEQFF
TGCAGTGCTAGAGAGGGGGCCATTAACGGTGAGCAGTTCTTC
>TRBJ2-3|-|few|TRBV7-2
CASRLGPWGTDTQYF
TGTGCCAGCAGACTAGGGCCCTGGGGCACAGATACGCAGTATTTT
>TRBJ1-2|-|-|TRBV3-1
CASSGIGHLFSYGYTF
TGTGCCAGCAGCGGAATAGGACACCTTTTTTCCTATGGCTACACCTTC
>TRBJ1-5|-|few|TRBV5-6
CASSLGRINQPQHF
TGTGCCAGCAGTTTAGGCAGGATCAATCAGCCCCAGCATTTT
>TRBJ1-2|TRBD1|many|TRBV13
CASSLGTGKNGYTF
TGTGCCAGCAGCTTAGGGACAGGGAAGAATGGCTACACCTTC
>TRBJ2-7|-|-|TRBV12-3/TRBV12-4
CASSSNIAEQYF
TGTGCCAGCAGTTCCAATATAGCCGAGCAGTACTTC
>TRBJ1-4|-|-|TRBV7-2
CASKVPGMGEKLFF
TGTGCCAGCAAGGTGCCAGGGATGGGGGAAAAACTGTTTTTT
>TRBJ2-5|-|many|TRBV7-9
CASSSRDLQETQYF
TGTGCCAGCAGCTCCCGGGACTTACAAGAGACCCAGTACTTC
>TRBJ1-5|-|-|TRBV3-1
CASSRRDANQPQHF
TGTGCCAGCAGCCGCCGGGACGCCAATCAGCCCCAGCATTTT
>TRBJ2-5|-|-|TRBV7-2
CASSVVWVQETQYF
TGTGCCAGCAGCGTAGTCTGGGTCCAAGAGACCCAGTACTTC
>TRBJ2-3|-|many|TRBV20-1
CSANNRQRDTQYF
TGCAGTGCGAATAACAGGCAACGGGATACGCAGTATTTT
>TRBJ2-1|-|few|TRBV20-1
CSAPGTPYNEQFF
TGCAGTGCGCCCGGGACTCCCTACAATGAGCAGTTCTTC
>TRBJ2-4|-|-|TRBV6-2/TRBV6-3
CASSWWGLDKNIQYF
TGTGCCAGCAGTTGGTGGGGGCTGGACAAAAACATTCAGTACTTC
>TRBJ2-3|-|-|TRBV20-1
CSARDREGRGKSTDTQYF
TGCAGTGCTAGAGATCGAGAGGGCCGGGGGAAGAGCACAGATACGCAGTATTTT